What follows is one T cell receptor (beta chain) and its context. No antigen is known for it. V lost 5 bases, J lost 5 bases, and 12 bases lay in between. The germline V gene has CDR1 MNHNY and CDR2 SVGAGI (reference sequence). This CDR3 is 13 amino acids long. Assay used: immunoSEQ multiplex PCR; TCRdb lists only in-frame clones, some missing. In the table there are more than 40,000 clones, roughly 73% of which are singletons. This sample was taken from a study of PD-1 blockade in classical Hodgkin lymphoma. Overall study context: Nivolumab dosing for patients was 3 mg/kg, administered intravenously every 2 weeks. Study-level points and caveats: Causes of the repertoire differences remain undefined, possibly disease activity or prior therapy.

This sample's time point: cycle 4 day 1 (C4D1), after 6 weeks of nivolumab. Each patient relapsed following autologous stem cell transplantation, and prior brentuximab vedotin exposure differed. Complete response, partial response or progressive disease constituted the best responses recorded. The chain combines TRBV6-6 with TRBJ1-1, with D maybe TRBD1 (5 bases). The specimen comprised peripheral blood mononuclear cells (PBMCs), sampled before the fourth cycle of nivolumab. The TCR comes from a human donor with classical Hodgkin lymphoma. The CDR3 sequence: CASSLGGGTEAFF. CDR3 nucleotides: TGTGCCAGCAGTCTCGGTGGGGGAACTGAAGCTTTCTTT.